Shown below are 3 T cell receptor beta chains from a single sample sequenced in a study of PD-L1 blockade in urothelial cancer. Repertoires were generated with immunoSEQ multiplex PCR, while TCRdb's copy carries only in-frame clones and drops some. There are about 38,000 clones in the sample; about 83% occur only once, and roughly 16% lies in the top ten. The sample here was PBMCs, taken around atezolizumab (anti-PD-L1) treatment. The receptors stem from a man between 60 and 70 years old with urothelial cancer.

This rearrangement joins TRBV28 to TRBJ1-2; D perhaps matches TRBD1 (5 bases). Per the germline V gene, CDR1 is MDHEN and CDR2 is SYDVKM. The V gene lost 5 bases and the J gene lost 7 bases, with 14 bases spanning the gap. The CDR3 has 13 amino acids. This CDR3 reads CASSRPGISGYTF. CDR3 nucleotide sequence: TGTGCCAGCAGTCGACCAGGGATTTCTGGCTACACCTTC.

This CDR3 is CASTPTGLYNSPLHF. The DNA for the CDR3 is TGTGCCAGCACTCCGACAGGCCTCTATAATTCACCCCTCCACTTT. The V gene is TRBV2, the J gene TRBJ1-6; tentative D call: TRBD1 (6 bases). The germline gives CDR1 SNHLY, CDR2 FYNNEI. Trimming removed 7 bases at V and 3 bases at J, with 13 bases between. This CDR3 has 15 amino acids.

V and J are TRBV5-1 and TRBJ2-3; 7 nucleotides line up with TRBD2. J lost 4 bases, V lost 5 bases, and 16 bases had no gene match. This CDR3 comprises 17 residues. In germline, CDR1 is SGHRS, CDR2 YFSETQ. The CDR3 DNA reads TGCGCCAGCAGTATCGGCGCGTCGGGGGAGGGCGCAGATACGCAGTATTTT. This encodes CASSIGASGEGADTQYF.